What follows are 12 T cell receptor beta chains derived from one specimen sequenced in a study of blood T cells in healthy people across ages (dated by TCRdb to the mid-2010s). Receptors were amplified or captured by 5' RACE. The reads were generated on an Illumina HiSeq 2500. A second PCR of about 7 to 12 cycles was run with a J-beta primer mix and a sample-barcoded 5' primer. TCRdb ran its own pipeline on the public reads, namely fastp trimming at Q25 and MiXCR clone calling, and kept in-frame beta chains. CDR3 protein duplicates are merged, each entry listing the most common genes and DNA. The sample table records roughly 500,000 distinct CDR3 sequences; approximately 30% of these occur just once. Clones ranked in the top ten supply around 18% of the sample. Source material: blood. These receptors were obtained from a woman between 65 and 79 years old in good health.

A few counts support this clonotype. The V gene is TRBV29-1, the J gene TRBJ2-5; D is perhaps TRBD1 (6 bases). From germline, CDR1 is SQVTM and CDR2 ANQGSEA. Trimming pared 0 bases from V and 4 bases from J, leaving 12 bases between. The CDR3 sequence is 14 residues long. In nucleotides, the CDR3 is TGCAGCGTTGAAGACCCAGGGGCGGGAGAGACCCAGTACTTC. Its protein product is CSVEDPGAGETQYF.

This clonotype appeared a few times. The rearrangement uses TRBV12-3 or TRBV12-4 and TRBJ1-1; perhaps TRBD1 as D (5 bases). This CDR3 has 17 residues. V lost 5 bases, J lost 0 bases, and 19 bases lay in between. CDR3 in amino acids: CASSRYPGRGMNTEAFF. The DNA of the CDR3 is TGTGCCAGCAGTCGATACCCAGGGCGTGGGATGAACACTGAAGCTTTCTTT.

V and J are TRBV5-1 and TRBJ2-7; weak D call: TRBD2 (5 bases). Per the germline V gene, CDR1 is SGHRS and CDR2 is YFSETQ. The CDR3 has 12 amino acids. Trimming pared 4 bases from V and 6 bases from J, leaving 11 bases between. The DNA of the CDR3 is TGCGCCAGCAGCCTCGGACGGGGCGAGCAGTACTTC. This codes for CASSLGRGEQYF. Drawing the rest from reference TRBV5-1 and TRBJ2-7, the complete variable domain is KAGVTQTPRYLIKTRGQQVTLSCSPISGHRSVSWYQQTPGQGLQFLFEYFSETQRNKGNFPGRFSGRQFSNSRSEMNVSTLELGDSALYLCASSLGRGEQYFGPGTRLTVT.

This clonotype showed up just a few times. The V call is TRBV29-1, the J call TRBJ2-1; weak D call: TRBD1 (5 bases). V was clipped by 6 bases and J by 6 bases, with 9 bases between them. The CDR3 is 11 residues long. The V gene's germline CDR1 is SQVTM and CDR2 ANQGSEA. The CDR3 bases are TGCAGCGTGGATAGGGGCAATGAGCAGTTCTTC. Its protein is CSVDRGNEQFF.

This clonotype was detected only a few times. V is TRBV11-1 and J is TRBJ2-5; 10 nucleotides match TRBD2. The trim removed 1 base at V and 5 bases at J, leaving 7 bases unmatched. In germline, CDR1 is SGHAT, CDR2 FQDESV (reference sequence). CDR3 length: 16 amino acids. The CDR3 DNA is TGTGCCAGCAGCTTAGAGGGGGGACTAGCGTCGGAGACCCAGTACTTC. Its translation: CASSLEGGLASETQYF.

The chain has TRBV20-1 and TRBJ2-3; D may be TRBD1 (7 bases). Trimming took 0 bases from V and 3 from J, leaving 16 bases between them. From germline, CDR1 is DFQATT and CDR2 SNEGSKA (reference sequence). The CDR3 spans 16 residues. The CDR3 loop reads CSARDNPTGRTDTQYF. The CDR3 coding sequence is TGCAGTGCTAGAGATAACCCGACAGGGAGGACAGATACGCAGTATTTT.

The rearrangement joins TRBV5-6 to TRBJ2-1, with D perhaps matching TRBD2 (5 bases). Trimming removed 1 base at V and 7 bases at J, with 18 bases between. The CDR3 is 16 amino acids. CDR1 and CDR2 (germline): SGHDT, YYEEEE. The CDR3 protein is CASSLQGGGRGNEQFF. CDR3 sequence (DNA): TGTGCCAGCAGCTTGCAAGGAGGAGGACGTGGGAATGAGCAGTTCTTC. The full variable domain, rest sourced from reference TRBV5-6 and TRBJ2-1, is DAGVTQSPTHLIKTRGQQVTLRCSPKSGHDTVSWYQQALGQGPQFIFQYYEEEERQRGNFPDRFSGHQFPNYSSELNVNALLLGDSALYLCASSLQGGGRGNEQFFGPGTRLTVL.

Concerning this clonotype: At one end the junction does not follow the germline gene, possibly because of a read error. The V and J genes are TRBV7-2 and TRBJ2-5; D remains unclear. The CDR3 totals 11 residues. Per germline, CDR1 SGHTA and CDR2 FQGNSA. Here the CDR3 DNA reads TGTGCCAGCAGTATTGCGTTGGAACCGTTCTTC. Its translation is CASSIALEPFF.

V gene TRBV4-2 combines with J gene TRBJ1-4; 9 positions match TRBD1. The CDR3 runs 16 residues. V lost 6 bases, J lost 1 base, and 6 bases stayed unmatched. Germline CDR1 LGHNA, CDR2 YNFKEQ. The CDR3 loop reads CASSRDRDLTNEKLFF. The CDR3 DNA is TGTGCCAGCAGTCGGGACAGGGACTTAACTAATGAAAAACTGTTTTTT.

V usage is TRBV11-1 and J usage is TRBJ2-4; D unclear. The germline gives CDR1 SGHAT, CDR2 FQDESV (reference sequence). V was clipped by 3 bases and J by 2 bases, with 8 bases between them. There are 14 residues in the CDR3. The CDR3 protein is CASSLGFSKNIQYF. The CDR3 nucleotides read TGTGCCAGCAGCTTGGGGTTTTCCAAAAACATTCAGTACTTC. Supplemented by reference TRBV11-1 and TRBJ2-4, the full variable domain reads EAEVAQSPRYKITEKSQAVAFWCDPISGHATLYWYRQILGQGPELLVQFQDESVVDDSQLPKDRFSAERLKGVDSTLKIQPAELGDSAMYLCASSLGFSKNIQYFGAGTRLSVL.

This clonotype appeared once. DNA for the CDR3: TGTGCCAGCAGTTCGGGACGGCGGGAGACCCAGTACTTC. Translating it yields CASSSGRRETQYF. The rearrangement joins TRBV27 to TRBJ2-5, with D tentatively TRBD1 or TRBD2 (5 bases each). Trimming took off 4 bases at V and 5 bases at J, with 11 bases between the two ends. The CDR3 is 13 amino acids. Germline assignment: CDR1 MNHEY and CDR2 SMNVEV (reference sequence).

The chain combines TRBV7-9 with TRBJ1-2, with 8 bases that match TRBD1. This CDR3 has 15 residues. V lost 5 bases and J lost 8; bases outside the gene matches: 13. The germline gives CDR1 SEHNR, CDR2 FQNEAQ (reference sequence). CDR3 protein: CASSRGQGEREGYTF. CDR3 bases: TGTGCCAGCAGCCGCGGACAGGGCGAAAGGGAAGGCTACACCTTC.